The rows below give T cell receptor beta chains drawn from one sample of a study of shared clonotypes between healthy human individuals. Sequencing used immunoSEQ multiplex PCR; TCRdb keeps in-frame clones, though not all of them. Of fewer than 3 million clones listed, 85% to 95% are singletons. The sequenced sample consisted of naive CD4+ T cells from PBMCs. Receptor source: a man between 18 and 35 years old in good health. Some clones in this sample may be carry-over from other donors' samples. The CDR3 runs from the conserved cysteine through the conserved F or W. The D gene is left open where the match is weak. Size is omitted from some rows. Given values are once, few, many or a class for expanded clones.

V	J	length	D	size	CDR3	DNA
TRBV6-6	TRBJ1-4	14	-	-	CASSPWALDEKLFF	TGTGCCAGCAGCCCCTGGGCCCTCGATGAAAAACTGTTTTTT
TRBV9	TRBJ2-7	15	-	few	CASTGMGLREEVQYF	TGTGCCAGCACGGGGATGGGACTTCGAGAGGAAGTGCAGTACTTC
TRBV5-1	TRBJ1-1	15	TRBD1	once	CASSPRTGLATEAFF	TGCGCCAGCAGCCCACGGACAGGACTGGCTACTGAAGCTTTCTTT
TRBV7-2	TRBJ2-7	16	-	-	CASSLGGGHGNYEQYF	TGTGCCAGCAGCTTAGGAGGCGGACACGGAAACTACGAGCAGTACTTC
TRBV5-4	TRBJ2-1	13	TRBD1	-	CASSLGQGNEQFF	TGTGCCAGCAGCCTTGGACAGGGCAATGAGCAGTTCTTC
TRBV2	TRBJ2-7	14	TRBD1	-	CASSPETGGIEQYF	TGTGCCAGCAGTCCTGAGACAGGGGGCATCGAGCAGTACTTC
TRBV18	TRBJ2-7	13	TRBD2	-	CASSPASGYEQYF	TGTGCCAGCTCACCAGCTAGCGGTTACGAGCAGTACTTC
TRBV19	TRBJ1-2	13	-	-	CASNGGLTHGYTF	TGTGCCAGTAACGGAGGTCTTACCCATGGCTACACCTTC
TRBV5-4	TRBJ2-7	15	TRBD1	-	CASSSPGQGNGEQYF	TGTGCCAGCAGCTCTCCGGGACAGGGGAATGGTGAGCAGTACTTC
TRBV4-1	TRBJ1-4	15	-	-	CASSQDWRTNEKLFF	TGCGCCAGCAGCCAAGATTGGCGAACTAATGAAAAACTGTTTTTT
TRBV18	TRBJ1-5	16	-	-	CASSRTGGTGNQPQHF	TGTGCCAGCTCACGAACGGGTGGCACAGGGAATCAGCCCCAGCATTTT
TRBV18	TRBJ1-5	13	-	-	CASSPSHNQPQHF	TGTGCCAGCTCACCTTCCCATAATCAGCCCCAGCATTTT
TRBV5-8	TRBJ1-1	15	TRBD1	-	CASSFSRTGNTEAFF	TGTGCCAGCAGCTTTTCCCGGACAGGGAACACTGAAGCTTTCTTT
TRBV7-9	TRBJ2-5	13	-	-	CASTSMEEETQYF	TGTGCCAGCACCTCCATGGAGGAAGAGACCCAGTACTTC
TRBV5-4	TRBJ2-1	11	-	-	CASSLGNEQFF	TGTGCCAGCAGCTTGGGTAATGAGCAGTTCTTC
TRBV19	TRBJ2-7	14	-	once	CASSILRGGYEQYF	TGTGCCAGTAGTATCCTTAGGGGCGGATACGAGCAGTACTTC
TRBV6-5	TRBJ2-1	13	-	-	CASSYSIYNEQFF	TGTGCCAGCAGTTACTCGATCTACAATGAGCAGTTCTTC
TRBV7-9	TRBJ2-4	17	-	-	CASSWNPGAILKNIQYF	TGTGCCAGCAGCTGGAACCCAGGGGCGATTCTCAAAAACATTCAGTACTTC
TRBV6-4	TRBJ1-5	13	-	-	CASSDERGQPQHF	TGTGCCAGCAGTGACGAAAGGGGGCAGCCCCAGCATTTT
TRBV14	TRBJ1-2	15	TRBD1	-	CASSQPGQGVYGYTF	TGTGCCAGCAGCCAACCGGGACAGGGAGTCTATGGCTACACCTTC
TRBV27	TRBJ2-7	15	-	-	CASSMTGTAPYEQYF	TGTGCCAGCAGTATGACCGGGACCGCACCCTACGAGCAGTACTTC
TRBV4-1	TRBJ2-5	17	TRBD1	-	CASSPSPGQGGRETQYF	TGCGCCAGCAGCCCCTCCCCCGGACAGGGTGGGCGAGAGACCCAGTACTTC
TRBV7-2	TRBJ2-7	14	-	-	CASSSGGGSYEQYF	TGTGCCAGCAGCTCAGGGGGGGGTTCCTACGAGCAGTACTTC
TRBV11-2	TRBJ1-5	18	TRBD1	-	CASSLGDRGYHSNQPQHF	TGTGCCAGCAGCTTAGGGGACAGGGGGTACCATAGCAATCAGCCCCAGCATTTT
TRBV7-9	TRBJ2-3	13	-	once	CASSSQNRDTQYF	TGTGCCAGCAGCTCACAGAACAGAGATACGCAGTATTTT
TRBV28	TRBJ2-7	17	TRBD1	once	CASSSGRRDRGSDEQYF	TGTGCCAGCAGTTCCGGACGCCGGGACAGGGGGTCAGACGAGCAGTACTTC
TRBV5-1	TRBJ2-5	14	-	-	CASSDQGRGETQYF	TGCGCCAGCAGCGATCAGGGGAGGGGGGAGACCCAGTACTTC
TRBV27	TRBJ2-2	13	-	-	CASSEGRAGELFF	TGTGCCTCCTCGGAAGGGCGGGCCGGGGAGCTGTTTTTT
TRBV27	TRBJ2-7	13	TRBD1	-	CASSSRRQGAQYF	TGTGCCAGCAGTTCCCGCCGACAGGGCGCCCAGTACTTC
TRBV15	TRBJ1-3	17	TRBD1	-	CATSREGQASSGNTIYF	TGTGCCACCAGCAGAGAAGGACAGGCTAGCTCTGGAAACACCATATATTTT
TRBV18	TRBJ1-3	16	-	-	CASSEGQTKTGNTIYF	TGTGCCAGCTCAGAAGGACAGACTAAGACTGGAAACACCATATATTTT
TRBV7-8	TRBJ1-2	14	-	-	CASSWGPTSSGYTF	TGTGCCAGCAGCTGGGGCCCGACATCCTCTGGCTACACCTTC
TRBV19	TRBJ1-1	14	TRBD1	-	CASSTTGGNTEAFF	TGTGCCAGTAGTACAACAGGGGGCAACACTGAAGCTTTCTTT
TRBV5-1	TRBJ1-1	15	-	-	CASSFFQGSHTEAFF	TGCGCCAGCAGCTTTTTCCAGGGGTCCCACACTGAAGCTTTCTTT
TRBV6-5	TRBJ1-1	13	-	-	CASSRWGNTEAFF	TGTGCCAGCAGCCGCTGGGGCAACACTGAAGCTTTCTTT
TRBV30	TRBJ1-2	14	-	-	CAWSVQGVAGGYTF	TGTGCCTGGAGTGTACAGGGCGTGGCCGGGGGCTACACCTTC
TRBV2	TRBJ2-7	15	-	-	CASSLGEGGTYEQYF	TGTGCCAGCAGTCTTGGTGAAGGGGGGACCTACGAGCAGTACTTC
TRBV18	TRBJ2-4	16	-	-	CASSPLDRLAKNIQYF	TGTGCCAGCTCACCGCTCGACCGGTTAGCCAAAAACATTCAGTACTTC
TRBV19	TRBJ2-7	14	TRBD2	-	CASRVAGSSYEQYF	TGTGCCAGTAGAGTAGCGGGCTCCTCCTACGAGCAGTACTTC
TRBV5-5	TRBJ2-3	16	-	-	CASSLALNRATDTQYF	TGTGCCAGCAGCTTGGCCTTGAACAGGGCCACAGATACGCAGTATTTT
TRBV2	TRBJ1-5	14	TRBD1	-	CASSIQGAGQPQHF	TGTGCCAGCAGCATACAGGGGGCAGGGCAGCCCCAGCATTTT
TRBV7-3	TRBJ2-2	16	TRBD1	-	CASSSGQTRDTGELFF	TGTGCCAGCAGCTCGGGACAGACCCGAGACACCGGGGAGCTGTTTTTT
TRBV28	TRBJ2-3	15	TRBD2	-	CASSFSGGSPDTQYF	TGTGCCAGCAGTTTCTCGGGAGGATCCCCAGATACGCAGTATTTT
TRBV4-1	TRBJ2-7	16	-	-	CASSLGAGTPTYEQYF	TGCGCCAGCAGCCTCGGAGCCGGGACCCCCACCTACGAGCAGTACTTC
TRBV28	TRBJ2-5	17	TRBD2	-	CASSFKARPSGRETQYF	TGTGCCAGCAGTTTTAAGGCCCGGCCTAGCGGGAGGGAGACCCAGTACTTC
TRBV5-5	TRBJ2-7	16	TRBD2	-	CASSSPFAGVIYEQYF	TGTGCCAGCAGCTCCCCCTTCGCGGGAGTAATCTACGAGCAGTACTTC
TRBV5-1	TRBJ2-1	15	-	-	CASSLGGFQGNEQFF	TGCGCCAGCAGCTTGGGGGGCTTCCAGGGCAATGAGCAGTTCTTC
TRBV9	TRBJ2-6	18	TRBD1	-	CASSGRDRGWSGANVLTF	TGTGCCAGCAGCGGCCGGGACAGGGGTTGGTCTGGGGCCAACGTCCTGACTTTC
TRBV5-1	TRBJ1-2	14	-	-	CASRPVQQGPGYTF	TGCGCCAGCAGGCCGGTTCAACAGGGTCCTGGCTACACCTTC